The 26 T cell receptor beta chains below were found in one sample sequenced in a study of identical twins. Via MiXCR, TCRdb re-called the 5' RACE reads, giving one row per CDR3 protein. Found here are roughly 480,000 distinct CDR3 sequences, approximately 24% of them singletons; the top ten hold roughly 2.8%. The same sample was also used in a study of T cells expressing NK-cell markers.

Sequencing was carried out using CD4+ T cells sorted from blood. These receptors all come from a young woman in good health.

This clonotype was observed a handful of times. This chain links TRBV10-3 with TRBJ1-2; 7 nucleotides align to TRBD1. This CDR3 is built from 14 residues. V lost 7 bases and J lost 2; bases outside the gene matches: 7. Germline values: CDR1 ENHRY, CDR2 SYGVKD. In DNA form, the CDR3 reads TGTGCCATCAATGCCCGACAGGGAAACTATGGCTACACCTTC. As protein: CAINARQGNYGYTF.

This rearrangement joins TRBV12-3 or TRBV12-4 to TRBJ2-5, with 8 bases that match TRBD2. Trimming cost V 1 base and J 5 bases; bases outside gene matches: 12. The CDR3 spans 17 residues. The CDR3, as DNA: TGTGCCAGCAGTTTAGGCTTCGGGAGCGGGAGAACGGAGACCCAGTACTTC. This translates into CASSLGFGSGRTETQYF.

The chain links TRBV5-1 to TRBJ2-3; D remains ambiguous. Germline assignment: CDR1 SGHRS and CDR2 YFSETQ. With 4 bases removed from V and 0 bases from J, the gap between germline ends came to 12 bases. The CDR3 spans 15 residues. In nucleotides, the CDR3 is TGCGCCAGCAGCCTCTCTACAGCGAGCACAGATACGCAGTATTTT. Translation gives CASSLSTASTDTQYF.

This clonotype was seen more than once but under ten times. The chain joins TRBV20-1 to TRBJ1-2; the D gene is possibly TRBD1 (5 bases). The CDR3 totals 14 residues. Trimming removed 3 bases from V and 3 bases from J, with 14 bases in between. The V gene's germline CDR1 is DFQATT and CDR2 SNEGSKA (reference sequence). CDR3 bases: TGCAGTGCTAGGTCTAGGGGATTTGACTATGGCTACACCTTC. Its translation is CSARSRGFDYGYTF.

This clonotype was counted only a few times. V usage is TRBV11-2 and J usage is TRBJ2-1; 13 bases fit TRBD2. The CDR3 spans 16 residues. CDR1 is SGHAT, CDR2 FQNNGV, per germline. J gave up 8 bases and V 5 bases, and 9 bases lay outside the gene matches. CDR3 coding DNA: TGTGCCAGCAGCCCCCTGACTAGCGGGAGGATCTATGAGCAGTTCTTC. Translating it yields CASSPLTSGRIYEQFF.

Only a few counts were recorded for this clonotype. The chain carries TRBV10-3 and TRBJ2-1; possible D gene TRBD2, 5 bases. The CDR3 extends over 16 amino acids. With 7 bases removed from V and 0 bases from J, the gap between germline ends came to 16 bases. Germline V gene sequence: CDR1 ENHRY, CDR2 SYGVKD. Here the CDR3 DNA reads TGTGCCATCAACGGGCCGGGAAGTAGCTCCTACAATGAGCAGTTCTTC. Protein: CAINGPGSSSYNEQFF.

This clonotype was seen repeatedly, ten times or more. This chain uses TRBV5-1 with TRBJ2-7; D might be TRBD2 (5 bases). CDR3 length: 12 residues. The V end was cut by 1 base, the J end by 6 bases, with 8 bases between. Germline CDR1 and CDR2: SGHRS and YFSETQ. The CDR3 loop is CASSLQAGEQYF. The CDR3, as DNA: TGCGCCAGCAGCTTGCAGGCGGGCGAGCAGTACTTC. The whole variable domain, filled in from reference TRBV5-1 and TRBJ2-7, reads KAGVTQTPRYLIKTRGQQVTLSCSPISGHRSVSWYQQTPGQGLQFLFEYFSETQRNKGNFPGRFSGRQFSNSRSEMNVSTLELGDSALYLCASSLQAGEQYFGPGTRLTVT.

The chain combines TRBV4-3 with TRBJ2-7, with 10 bases fitting TRBD1. Trimming removed 4 bases from V and 4 bases from J; junction bases left unmatched: 7. CDR1 is LGHNA and CDR2 is YSLEER in the germline V gene. CDR3 length: 15 amino acids. Here the CDR3 DNA reads TGCGCCAGCAGCCGAACGACAGGGGGCAATTACGAGCAGTACTTC. This sequence encodes CASSRTTGGNYEQYF.

J is TRBJ2-7 and V is TRBV19, with 12 bases identical to TRBD2. In germline, CDR1 is LNHDA, CDR2 SQIVND (reference sequence). The CDR3 is made up of 15 amino acids. The ends lost 5 bases at V and 6 bases at J; junction bases unmatched: 8. The CDR3 nucleotides read TGTGCCAGTAGTGTCAATGGACTAGCGGGAAGCGAGCAGTACTTC. It is translated as CASSVNGLAGSEQYF.

The chain carries TRBV10-3 and TRBJ2-7; TRBD2 agrees at 10 bases. After removal of 6 bases from V and 6 bases from J, the junction contained 11 bases not matched to a gene. The CDR3 has 15 amino acids. From germline, CDR1 is ENHRY and CDR2 SYGVKD. Here the CDR3 DNA reads TGTGCCATCAGCCACAACCTAGCGGGAGAGTCCGAGCAGTACTTC. Protein sequence: CAISHNLAGESEQYF.

This chain uses TRBV5-1 with TRBJ2-7; 8 bases map to TRBD1. This CDR3 spans 15 amino acids. Germline CDR1 and CDR2: SGHRS and YFSETQ. The junction had 4 bases not matched to a gene; V was cut back by 1 base and J by 1 base. This CDR3 is CASSLTTGGSYEQYF. The CDR3 DNA follows: TGCGCCAGCAGCTTGACCACAGGGGGATCCTACGAGCAGTACTTC. Complete variable domain (other parts from reference TRBV5-1 and TRBJ2-7): KAGVTQTPRYLIKTRGQQVTLSCSPISGHRSVSWYQQTPGQGLQFLFEYFSETQRNKGNFPGRFSGRQFSNSRSEMNVSTLELGDSALYLCASSLTTGGSYEQYFGPGTRLTVT.

The rearrangement joins TRBV5-1 to TRBJ1-1; D ambiguous. V was cut by 0 bases and J by 11 bases, with 14 bases left in between. The CDR3 loop spans 13 amino acids. Germline V lookup: CDR1 SGHRS, CDR2 YFSETQ. This CDR3 reads CASSLASGIGAFF. The CDR3 DNA follows: TGCGCCAGCAGCTTGGCCTCGGGGATCGGGGCTTTCTTT.

The chain has TRBV2 and TRBJ2-7; D is unresolved. Germline lookup yields CDR1 SNHLY and CDR2 FYNNEI. Trimming took 7 bases from V and 7 from J, leaving 14 bases between them. The CDR3 has 12 amino acids. DNA of the CDR3: TGTGCCAGCAAGCCCCCAGGATGGGAGCAGTACTTC. It specifies CASKPPGWEQYF.

The chain is built from TRBV6-5 and TRBJ1-1; 7 positions agree with TRBD1. Germline CDR1 reads MNHEY; CDR2 reads SVGAGI. The CDR3 runs 16 residues. V shed 4 bases and J 1 base; nucleotides not matched to a gene: 9. Written as DNA, the CDR3 is TGTGCCAGCAGTTTCCGCCCGGGACAGCCGAACACTGAAGCTTTCTTT. This translates into CASSFRPGQPNTEAFF.

The V gene is TRBV29-1, the J gene TRBJ2-5, with D uncertain. CDR1 and CDR2 from the germline V gene are SQVTM and ANQGSEA. V lost 6 bases and J 4 bases, leaving 6 bases between the germline ends. The CDR3 has 10 amino acids. CDR3 nucleotide sequence: TGCAGCGTCCCTCGAGAGACCCAGTACTTC. Its translation: CSVPRETQYF.

V usage is TRBV5-1 and J usage is TRBJ2-5, with no clear D. This CDR3 comprises 13 residues. V shed 0 bases and J shed 7 bases, with 10 bases lying between them. Germline V CDR1 and CDR2: SGHRS, YFSETQ. CDR3 amino acids: CASSLVPLGTQYF. The CDR3 DNA follows: TGCGCCAGCAGCTTGGTTCCCCTTGGGACCCAGTACTTC.

This chain uses TRBV18 with TRBJ2-1, with D possibly being TRBD2 (6 bases). CDR3 length equals 13 residues. CDR1 KGHSH and CDR2 LQKENI come from the germline V gene. Trimming pared 3 bases from V and 4 bases from J, leaving 7 bases between. The CDR3 is CASSPRGYNEQFF. CDR3 in DNA: TGTGCCAGCTCACCGCGGGGATACAATGAGCAGTTCTTC. Combining the CDR3 with reference TRBV18 and TRBJ2-1 gives the whole variable domain NAGVMQNPRHLVRRRGQEARLRCSPMKGHSHVYWYRQLPEEGLKFMVYLQKENIIDESGMPKERFSAEFPKEGPSILRIQQVVRGDSAAYFCASSPRGYNEQFFGPGTRLTVL.

The chain has TRBV12-3 or TRBV12-4 and TRBJ2-7, with a weak D call TRBD2 (7 bases). The V end was cut by 5 bases, the J end by 6 bases, with 26 bases between. The CDR3 has 17 amino acids. The CDR3 coding sequence is TGTGCCAGCAGTGCCCTTGATTTCGTGGGGGGGCTGAGCGAGCAGTACTTC. Protein: CASSALDFVGGLSEQYF.

This clonotype came up a few times. V gene TRBV5-5 combines with J gene TRBJ1-5; 9 bases match TRBD1. The V gene end was trimmed by 5 bases and the J gene end by 2 bases; junction bases not matched to a gene: 8. This CDR3 has 16 residues. Per germline, CDR1 SGHKS and CDR2 YYEKEE (reference sequence). In nucleotides, the CDR3 is TGTGCCAGCAGTCCACCGGACAGGGGACGCAATCAGCCCCAGCATTTT. Translating it yields CASSPPDRGRNQPQHF.

The V and J genes are TRBV6-6 and TRBJ1-1; D unresolved. In germline, CDR1 is MNHNY, CDR2 SVGAGI (reference sequence). The CDR3 is made up of 11 amino acids. V lost 2 bases, J lost 7 bases, and 5 bases lay in between. The CDR3 bases are TGTGCCAGCAGTTACCGGAGTGAAGCTTTCTTT. It codes for CASSYRSEAFF.

This clonotype was seen a few times. V usage is TRBV11-3 and J usage is TRBJ1-2, with D unresolved. The CDR3 runs 12 residues. V lost 5 bases to trimming and J lost 7 bases, with 11 bases between them. CDR1 is SGHNT, CDR2 YENEEA, per germline. The chain's CDR3 is CASSMEARGYTF. CDR3 nucleotides: TGTGCCAGCAGCATGGAGGCGCGTGGCTACACCTTC.

The chain recombines TRBV6-2 or TRBV6-3 with TRBJ2-6; D ambiguous. This CDR3 is built from 16 residues. Germline V CDR1 and CDR2: MNHEY, SVGEGT. V lost 10 bases to trimming and J lost 0 bases, with 16 bases between them. The DNA for the CDR3 is TGTGCCACCCATTTCCGCAGAAGCTCTGGGGCCAACGTCCTGACTTTC. This translates into CATHFRRSSGANVLTF.

V and J are TRBV7-8 and TRBJ2-1, with 9 bases aligning to TRBD2. The CDR3 is 16 residues long. CDR1 is SGHVS, CDR2 FQNEAQ, per germline. V shed 2 bases and J 3 bases; nucleotides not matched to a gene: 5. The CDR3 nucleotides read TGTGCCAGCAGCTTATTAAAGACTAGCGGCTACAATGAGCAGTTCTTC. Protein product: CASSLLKTSGYNEQFF.

This clonotype has more than one count but fewer than ten. This sequence joins TRBV7-2 and TRBJ2-3; 8 bases are shared with TRBD1. Trimming at V came to 0 bases and at J to 4 bases, leaving 9 bases not matched to a gene. Germline CDR1 and CDR2: SGHTA and FQGNSA. This CDR3 has 17 amino acids. The CDR3, as DNA: TGTGCCAGCAGCTTAGCGGGGACAGGCCCTGAAGCAGATACGCAGTATTTT. Residues: CASSLAGTGPEADTQYF.

This clonotype showed up just a few times. The V gene is TRBV18, the J gene TRBJ2-2; weak D call: TRBD2 (5 bases). Deletions cut 2 bases from V and 5 bases from J, with 12 bases between. Germline V gene lookup returns CDR1 KGHSH and CDR2 LQKENI. The CDR3 has 15 residues. The CDR3 is CASSPMGVVTGELFF. As DNA, the CDR3 is TGTGCCAGCTCACCAATGGGAGTAGTGACCGGGGAGCTGTTTTTT.

The chain joins TRBV15 to TRBJ2-5; D remains ambiguous. CDR3 length: 12 residues. CDR1 and CDR2 (germline): LNHNV, YYDKDF (reference sequence). Trimming pared 0 bases from V and 4 bases from J, leaving 3 bases between. The CDR3 DNA reads as TGTGCCACCAGCAGAGATCTAGAGACCCAGTACTTC. Translating it yields CATSRDLETQYF.